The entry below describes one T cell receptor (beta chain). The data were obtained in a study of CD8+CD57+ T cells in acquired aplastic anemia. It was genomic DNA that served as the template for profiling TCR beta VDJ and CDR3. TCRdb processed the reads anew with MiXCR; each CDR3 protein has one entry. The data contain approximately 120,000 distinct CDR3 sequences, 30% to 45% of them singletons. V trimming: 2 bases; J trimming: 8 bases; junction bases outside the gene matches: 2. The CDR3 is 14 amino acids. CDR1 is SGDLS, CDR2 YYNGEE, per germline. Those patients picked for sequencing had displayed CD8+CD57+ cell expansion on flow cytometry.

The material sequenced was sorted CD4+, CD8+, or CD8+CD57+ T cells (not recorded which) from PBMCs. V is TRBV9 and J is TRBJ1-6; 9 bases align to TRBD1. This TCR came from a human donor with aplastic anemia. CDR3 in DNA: TGTGCCAGCAGCGTGGGACAGGGTTATTCACCCCTCCACTTT. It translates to CASSVGQGYSPLHF.